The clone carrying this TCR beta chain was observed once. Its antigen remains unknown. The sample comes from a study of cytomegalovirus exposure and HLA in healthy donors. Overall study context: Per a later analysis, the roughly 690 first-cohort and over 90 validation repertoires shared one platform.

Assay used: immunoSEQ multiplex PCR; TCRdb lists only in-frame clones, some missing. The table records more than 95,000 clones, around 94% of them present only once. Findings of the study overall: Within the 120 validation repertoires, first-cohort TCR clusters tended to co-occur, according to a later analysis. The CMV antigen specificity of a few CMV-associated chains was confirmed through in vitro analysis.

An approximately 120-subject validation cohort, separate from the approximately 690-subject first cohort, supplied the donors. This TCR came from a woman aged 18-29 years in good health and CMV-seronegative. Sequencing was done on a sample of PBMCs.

This CDR3 reads CASSPFSDTQYF. The CDR3 nucleotides are TGTGCCAGCTCACCCTTCTCAGATACGCAGTATTTT. The rearrangement uses TRBV18 and TRBJ2-3; no firm D call. This CDR3 has 12 residues. Germline CDR1 reads KGHSH; CDR2 reads LQKENI. Trimming cost V 3 bases and J 4 bases, with 5 bases left between them.